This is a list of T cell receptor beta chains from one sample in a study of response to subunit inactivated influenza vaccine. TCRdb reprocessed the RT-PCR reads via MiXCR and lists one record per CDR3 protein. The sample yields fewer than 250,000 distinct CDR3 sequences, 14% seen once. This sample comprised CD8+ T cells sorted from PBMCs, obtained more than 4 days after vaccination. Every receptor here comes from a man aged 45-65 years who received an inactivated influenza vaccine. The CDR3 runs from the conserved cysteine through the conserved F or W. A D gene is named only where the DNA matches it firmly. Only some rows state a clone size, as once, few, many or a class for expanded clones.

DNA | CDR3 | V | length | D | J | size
TGCAGTGCTAGAGTGGCAGGCTACCCTGAAGCTTTCTTT | CSARVAGYPEAFF | TRBV20-1 | 13 | NA | TRBJ1-1 | few
TGCAGCGTTGAAGATCCAACGGGACAGGGGCATGTAGAGACCCAGTACTTC | CSVEDPTGQGHVETQYF | TRBV29-1 | 17 | TRBD1 | TRBJ2-5 | NA
TGTGCCATCAGTGATCCAGCGGGAAGTGGCGATGAGCAGTTCTTC | CAISDPAGSGDEQFF | TRBV10-3 | 15 | TRBD2 | TRBJ2-1 | NA
TGTGCCACCTCTTGGGGGAGAGAGGCAGAGAGGCAGTATTTT | CATSWGREAERQYF | TRBV27 | 14 | NA | TRBJ2-3 | NA
TGCGCCAGCAGTGAGCGGGCAAGCTCCTACAATGAGCAGTTCTTC | CASSERASSYNEQFF | TRBV10-2 | 15 | NA | TRBJ2-1 | few
TGTGCCAGAGGCCGACTTGTAGGACAGGGGGAATACGAGCAGTACTTC | CARGRLVGQGEYEQYF | TRBV21-1 | 16 | NA | TRBJ2-7 | few
TGCAGTGCGGACACCAACTCCTACGAGCAGTACTTC | CSADTNSYEQYF | TRBV20-1 | 12 | NA | TRBJ2-7 | NA
TGTGCCTGGACCTTTTGGGACGGAAATAGCAATCAGCCCCAGCATTTT | CAWTFWDGNSNQPQHF | TRBV30 | 16 | NA | TRBJ1-5 | NA
TGTGCCATCAGTGAAAGTGTGTCCTACGAGCAGTACTTC | CAISESVSYEQYF | TRBV10-3 | 13 | NA | TRBJ2-7 | NA
TGTGCCTGGAAGGGGGGACAGGAAGCTTTCTTT | CAWKGGQEAFF | TRBV30 | 11 | TRBD1 | TRBJ1-1 | few
TGTGCCAGCCGCTCCGGAGTCTACAGCACAGATACGCAGTATTTT | CASRSGVYSTDTQYF | TRBV11-2 | 15 | NA | TRBJ2-3 | once
TGTGCCAGCAGTTATGGATACCCTGGGCAGTTCTTC | CASSYGYPGQFF | TRBV6-2/TRBV6-3 | 12 | NA | TRBJ2-1 | NA
TGCAGTGCTCAGTGGGACAGGGGGTATCAGCCCCAGCATTTT | CSAQWDRGYQPQHF | TRBV20-1 | 14 | TRBD1 | TRBJ1-5 | NA
TGTGCCAGCAGCTGGGGACTAGCGGGCCACCAAGAGACCCAGTACTTC | CASSWGLAGHQETQYF | TRBV11-2 | 16 | TRBD2 | TRBJ2-5 | NA
TGCAGTGCTTCTAGGGGGGCCCGGAAAGAGCAGTACTTC | CSASRGARKEQYF | TRBV20-1 | 13 | NA | TRBJ2-7 | NA
TGTGCCAGCAGTTACGCGGGACATTCGGGAACTGAAGCTTTCTTT | CASSYAGHSGTEAFF | TRBV6-2/TRBV6-3 | 15 | NA | TRBJ1-1 | NA
TGCAGCGTTGAGGTCGAGTGGTCTGGGACAGGCGATTACCAAGAGACCCAGTACTTC | CSVEVEWSGTGDYQETQYF | TRBV29-1 | 19 | TRBD1 | TRBJ2-5 | few
TGTGCCTGGAGTGAAGGTTGGGGGACTAATGAAAAACTGTTTTTT | CAWSEGWGTNEKLFF | TRBV30 | 15 | NA | TRBJ1-4 | many
TGTGCCAGCAGCTTAGATCGGGGACACACAGATACGCAGTATTTT | CASSLDRGHTDTQYF | TRBV7-9 | 15 | NA | TRBJ2-3 | NA
TGTGCCAGCAGCCTTGGTGCCCGATCCTACAATGAGCAGTTCTTC | CASSLGARSYNEQFF | TRBV11-2 | 15 | NA | TRBJ2-1 | few
TGTGCCAGCAGTTTAGGATGGGGGAACACTGAAGCTTTCTTT | CASSLGWGNTEAFF | TRBV27 | 14 | NA | TRBJ1-1 | many
TGTGCCATGAGCCCTGGGCTCCCTGGAAACACCATATATTTT | CAMSPGLPGNTIYF | TRBV5-3 | 14 | NA | TRBJ1-3 | NA
TGTGCCAGCAGCTTTCTCTCGGGAGGTCTCAACGAGCAGTACTTC | CASSFLSGGLNEQYF | TRBV7-8 | 15 | TRBD2 | TRBJ2-7 | NA
TGTGCCAGCAGTCGGGACAGGGGGTTCTATGGCTACACCTTC | CASSRDRGFYGYTF | TRBV6-2/TRBV6-3 | 14 | TRBD1 | TRBJ1-2 | few
TGTGCCAGCAGTGCAACAGGGGGCATAGATACGCAGTATTTT | CASSATGGIDTQYF | TRBV27 | 14 | TRBD1 | TRBJ2-3 | NA
TGTGCCAGCTCCACTTGGGGGGTGGAGACCCAGTACTTC | CASSTWGVETQYF | TRBV6-2/TRBV6-3 | 13 | NA | TRBJ2-5 | NA
TGTGCCAGCAGCCAAGGGCGTCTAGCGGCCCCCAATGAGCAGTTCTTC | CASSQGRLAAPNEQFF | TRBV3-1 | 16 | TRBD2 | TRBJ2-1 | NA
TGTGCCAGCAGTTTTCGGCATCTAGCGGGAGATGATGTGACCCAGTACTTC | CASSFRHLAGDDVTQYF | TRBV28 | 17 | TRBD2 | TRBJ2-5 | few
TGTGCCAGCAGAAATAAGGACACCTCCCCGCGCGAGCAGTACTTC | CASRNKDTSPREQYF | TRBV6-1 | 15 | NA | TRBJ2-7 | few
TGTGCCAGCAGCTTACGTTTTGATAATGCAGATACGCAGTATTTT | CASSLRFDNADTQYF | TRBV11-2 | 15 | NA | TRBJ2-3 | NA
TGCGCCAGCAGTGAGTCGGGACAGGGGGCGAAGGGGAACACTGAAGCTTTCTTT | CASSESGQGAKGNTEAFF | TRBV10-1 | 18 | TRBD1 | TRBJ1-1 | NA
TGTGCCAGCAGTGGATTCGGGAACAAAAATCAGCCCCAGCATTTT | CASSGFGNKNQPQHF | TRBV2 | 15 | NA | TRBJ1-5 | few
TGTGCCAGCAGCTTAGCCAGTTACGTGCCAGCCTACGAGCAGTACTTC | CASSLASYVPAYEQYF | TRBV7-2 | 16 | NA | TRBJ2-7 | NA
TGTGCCAGCAGCTCCTCAATCCGGGACAAGGAGCTGAACACCGGGGAGCTGTTTTTT | CASSSSIRDKELNTGELFF | TRBV11-1 | 19 | NA | TRBJ2-2 | NA
TGTGCCAGCAGCTTAGATGTGTGGAGCAATCAGCCCCAGCATTTT | CASSLDVWSNQPQHF | TRBV11-2 | 15 | NA | TRBJ1-5 | few
TGCGCCAGCAGCCAAGATGGGCGGGAAACAGATACGCAGTATTTT | CASSQDGRETDTQYF | TRBV4-3 | 15 | NA | TRBJ2-3 | NA
TGTGCCAGCAGCTTAGCAGGGGGCGGGGATGAGCAGTTCTTC | CASSLAGGGDEQFF | TRBV7-8 | 14 | NA | TRBJ2-1 | NA
TGTGCCAGCAGTGAACGGGGGCGCGATACCGGGGAGCTGTTTTTT | CASSERGRDTGELFF | TRBV25-1 | 15 | NA | TRBJ2-2 | few
TGTGCCAGCAGCTTAGCGGTGGGTCTTGCGGGAGAGGTGAATGAGCAGTTCTTC | CASSLAVGLAGEVNEQFF | TRBV13 | 18 | TRBD2 | TRBJ2-1 | few
TGTGCCAGCAGCACGACGGCAGGGGAAGTCGAAAGCAATCAGCCCCAGCATTTT | CASSTTAGEVESNQPQHF | TRBV7-8 | 18 | NA | TRBJ1-5 | once
TGTGCCTGGAGTTTAGCGAATGAGCAGTTCTTC | CAWSLANEQFF | TRBV30 | 11 | NA | TRBJ2-1 | NA
TGTGCCAGCAGCCACAAAACCAGGGACATTCAGTACTTC | CASSHKTRDIQYF | TRBV5-4 | 13 | NA | TRBJ2-4 | NA
TGTGCCAGCAGCGAGGGCCCAGATACGCAGTATTTT | CASSEGPDTQYF | TRBV11-1 | 12 | NA | TRBJ2-3 | NA
TGTGCCAGCAGCGTAGCCCGGGGGGCAGGAAAGAACACTGAAGCTTTCTTT | CASSVARGAGKNTEAFF | TRBV9 | 17 | NA | TRBJ1-1 | few
TGTGCCAGCAGGGGCACGAGACATAACCAAGAGACCCAGTACTTC | CASRGTRHNQETQYF | TRBV6-1 | 15 | NA | TRBJ2-5 | NA
TGTGCCAGCAGCGTAGGTTCAGGCACAGATACGCAGTATTTT | CASSVGSGTDTQYF | TRBV9 | 14 | NA | TRBJ2-3 | few
TGTGCCAGCAGTTACTCATGGGCAGGGGGAAACACTGAAGCTTTCTTT | CASSYSWAGGNTEAFF | TRBV6-5 | 16 | TRBD1 | TRBJ1-1 | few
TGCAGCGCGAGCGGGACTAGCTCCTACGAGCAGTACTTC | CSASGTSSYEQYF | TRBV29-1 | 13 | TRBD2 | TRBJ2-7 | NA
TGTGCCAGCAGTCCCGGGACAGGGTACTCACCCCTCCACTTT | CASSPGTGYSPLHF | TRBV12-3/TRBV12-4 | 14 | TRBD1 | TRBJ1-6 | NA